What follows is one T cell receptor beta chain and its context. The source of the sample is a study of blood T cell repertoires in COVID-19. Overall study context: Acute-phase and convalescent COVID-19 samples originated in the United States, Italy and Spain. T cells, B-cell-depleted T cells, or PBMCs provided the cDNA or gDNA that served as material.

Trimming stripped 4 bases from V and 4 bases from J, with 13 bases between. Germline V gives CDR1 MGHRA, CDR2 YSYEKL. The CDR3 runs 14 residues. Authors' processing steps: Estimation of nucleated cell counts relied on the amplification of reference gene primers. The repertoire was sequenced with immunoSEQ multiplex PCR; TCRdb's copy has only in-frame clones and lacks some. The V and J calls and the clone size are those of that table, but D and trimming were determined from the DNA. The data contain about 50,000 clones, approximately 81% of them singletons. Source material: peripheral blood. The chain has TRBV4-1 and TRBJ1-1; D not certain. This sequence originates from a woman of 80 years or more with COVID-19, enrolled during active disease. CDR3 coding DNA: TGCGCCAGCAGCCCTACAAAAGGAGTCACTGAAGCTTTCTTT. Amino acid sequence: CASSPTKGVTEAFF.